This T cell receptor (beta chain) originates from a study of blood T cell repertoires in COVID-19. This table comes from immunoSEQ multiplex PCR, and its TCRdb copy is limited to in-frame clones, with some not included. The repertoire holds 250,000 or so clones, around 90% seen once, with just under 0.95% in the top ten. This CDR3 is built from 15 residues. J lost 2 bases, V lost 4 bases, and 4 bases had no gene match. Germline loops: CDR1 MNHNY, CDR2 SVGAGI (reference sequence). This TCR was recovered from a woman aged 40 to 50 who had recovered from COVID-19. This sequence joins TRBV6-6 and TRBJ2-5; 10 positions match TRBD1. Sequenced input: peripheral blood. As DNA, the CDR3 is TGTGCCAGCAGTTGGGGACAGGGGTCACAAGAGACCCAGTACTTC. Residues: CASSWGQGSQETQYF.